A selection of T cell receptor beta chains follows, all from one sample in a study of OX40 agonist ivuxolimab in advanced cancers. Repertoires were generated with immunoSEQ multiplex PCR, while TCRdb's copy carries only in-frame clones and drops some. The repertoire holds more than 20,000 clones, with approximately 81% as singletons. Sequenced material: CD4+ or CD8+ T cells sorted from blood, taken in a trial of the OX40 agonist ivuxolimab. The origin of the receptors is an adult with an advanced solid tumor such as melanoma, head and neck, liver or kidney cancer. The CDR3 runs from the conserved cysteine through the conserved F or W. The D gene is left open where the match is weak. The size field is filled for only some rows; it gives once, few, many or a size class.

D gene: NA; J gene: TRBJ2-2; V gene: TRBV25-1; CDR3 length: 12; clone size: large; CDR3 DNA: TGTGCCAGCGCCCCAGGGGTCGGGGAGCTGTTTTTT; CDR3 protein: CASAPGVGELFF
D gene: NA; J gene: TRBJ1-1; V gene: TRBV11-1; CDR3 length: 13; clone size: NA; CDR3 DNA: TGTGCCAGCAGCTCAAGACAGGCGGCTGAAGCTTTCTTT; CDR3 protein: CASSSRQAAEAFF
D gene: TRBD1; J gene: TRBJ1-5; V gene: TRBV19; CDR3 length: 16; clone size: NA; CDR3 DNA: TGTGCCAGTAGTATCGGGACAGGGTCTGGCAATCAGCCCCAGCATTTT; CDR3 protein: CASSIGTGSGNQPQHF
D gene: NA; J gene: TRBJ1-1; V gene: TRBV9; CDR3 length: 14; clone size: NA; CDR3 DNA: TGTGCCAGCAGCTTCACAGGGATGAACACTGAAGCTTTCTTT; CDR3 protein: CASSFTGMNTEAFF
D gene: NA; J gene: TRBJ2-3; V gene: TRBV28; CDR3 length: 13; clone size: NA; CDR3 DNA: TGTGCCAGCAGTCACGGTCCCACAGATACGCAGTATTTT; CDR3 protein: CASSHGPTDTQYF
D gene: NA; J gene: TRBJ1-1; V gene: TRBV6-4; CDR3 length: 13; clone size: few; CDR3 DNA: TGTGCCAGCAGTGACAGGGTGGGCACTGAAGCTTTCTTT; CDR3 protein: CASSDRVGTEAFF
D gene: NA; J gene: TRBJ2-1; V gene: TRBV6-6; CDR3 length: 13; clone size: medium-sized; CDR3 DNA: TGTGCCAGCAGCCCATCTACAATGGATGAGCAGTTCTTC; CDR3 protein: CASSPSTMDEQFF
D gene: NA; J gene: TRBJ2-2; V gene: TRBV4-1; CDR3 length: 14; clone size: NA; CDR3 DNA: TGCGCCAGCAGCCAAGATTCGCGTCCCGGGGAGCTGTTTTTT; CDR3 protein: CASSQDSRPGELFF
D gene: TRBD2; J gene: TRBJ2-7; V gene: TRBV7-2; CDR3 length: 18; clone size: NA; CDR3 DNA: TGTGCCAGCAGCTTAGTTCCGAGACTAGCGGGGGGGCGCGACGAGCAGTACTTC; CDR3 protein: CASSLVPRLAGGRDEQYF
D gene: NA; J gene: TRBJ2-7; V gene: TRBV13; CDR3 length: 13; clone size: NA; CDR3 DNA: TGTGCCAGCAGCTTTCGGGGGCGGGACGAGCAGTACTTC; CDR3 protein: CASSFRGRDEQYF
D gene: TRBD1; J gene: TRBJ2-1; V gene: TRBV5-6; CDR3 length: 16; clone size: NA; CDR3 DNA: TGTGCCAGCAGCTTGTTAAGGGACAGGGGCTACAATGAGCAGTTCTTC; CDR3 protein: CASSLLRDRGYNEQFF
D gene: TRBD1; J gene: TRBJ1-6; V gene: TRBV2; CDR3 length: 17; clone size: NA; CDR3 DNA: TGTGCCAGCAGGGAGACGGGGACAGGGGTGGTAAATTCACCCCTCCACTTT; CDR3 protein: CASRETGTGVVNSPLHF
D gene: NA; J gene: TRBJ1-2; V gene: TRBV14; CDR3 length: 18; clone size: few; CDR3 DNA: TGTGCCAGCAGCCAAGGGGTTCCCGGCAGGGGACGGGGCTATGGCTACACCTTC; CDR3 protein: CASSQGVPGRGRGYGYTF
D gene: NA; J gene: TRBJ2-1; V gene: TRBV6-1; CDR3 length: 16; clone size: NA; CDR3 DNA: TGTGCCAGCAGTGAAACCCAGGGAGTATCCTACAATGAGCAGTTCTTC; CDR3 protein: CASSETQGVSYNEQFF
D gene: TRBD2; J gene: TRBJ2-1; V gene: TRBV5-5; CDR3 length: 16; clone size: NA; CDR3 DNA: TGTGCCAGCAGCTTGACTAGCGGGGGACTCTACAATGAGCAGTTCTTC; CDR3 protein: CASSLTSGGLYNEQFF
D gene: NA; J gene: TRBJ2-3; V gene: TRBV7-2; CDR3 length: 10; clone size: once; CDR3 DNA: TGTGCCAGCAGCGAGGATACGCAGTATTTT; CDR3 protein: CASSEDTQYF
D gene: NA; J gene: TRBJ1-5; V gene: TRBV30; CDR3 length: 15; clone size: NA; CDR3 DNA: TGTGCCTGGAGTGTATTGGACAGTCCCAATCAGCCCCAGCATTTT; CDR3 protein: CAWSVLDSPNQPQHF
D gene: NA; J gene: TRBJ2-7; V gene: TRBV9; CDR3 length: 15; clone size: once; CDR3 DNA: TGTGCCAGCAGCGCAGCTCAGGGGGGCCTCTACGAGCAGTACTTC; CDR3 protein: CASSAAQGGLYEQYF
D gene: TRBD2; J gene: TRBJ2-1; V gene: TRBV19; CDR3 length: 15; clone size: once; CDR3 DNA: TGTGCCAGTAGTATTAGCGGGGGTGCTTACAATGAGCAGTTCTTC; CDR3 protein: CASSISGGAYNEQFF
D gene: TRBD1; J gene: TRBJ1-4; V gene: TRBV6-5; CDR3 length: 15; clone size: NA; CDR3 DNA: TGTGCCAGCAGCCAACCCCGACAGGGTGACGAAAAACTGTTTTTT; CDR3 protein: CASSQPRQGDEKLFF
D gene: NA; J gene: TRBJ1-5; V gene: TRBV6-5; CDR3 length: 15; clone size: NA; CDR3 DNA: TGTGCCAGCAGCTCTGACGGGGGTTACAATCAGCCCCAGCATTTT; CDR3 protein: CASSSDGGYNQPQHF
D gene: NA; J gene: TRBJ2-7; V gene: TRBV27; CDR3 length: 13; clone size: NA; CDR3 DNA: TGTGCCAGCAGTTTAGGCAGGACCTACGAGCAGTACTTC; CDR3 protein: CASSLGRTYEQYF
D gene: TRBD2; J gene: TRBJ2-5; V gene: TRBV9; CDR3 length: 16; clone size: NA; CDR3 DNA: TGTGCCAGCAGCGCCGCCCCGGGACTAGCCTTGAGTGAGCAGTACTTC; CDR3 protein: CASSAAPGLALSEQYF
D gene: NA; J gene: TRBJ2-7; V gene: TRBV6-6; CDR3 length: 13; clone size: few; CDR3 DNA: TGTGCCAGCAGTTACGGTAGACAGGAGGAAGAGTACTTC; CDR3 protein: CASSYGRQEEEYF
D gene: NA; J gene: TRBJ2-7; V gene: TRBV5-5; CDR3 length: 17; clone size: NA; CDR3 DNA: TGTGCCAGCAGCTTGAATCGTGAGCCTTTCAGCTCCTACGAGCAGTACTTC; CDR3 protein: CASSLNREPFSSYEQYF
D gene: NA; J gene: TRBJ2-1; V gene: TRBV4-1; CDR3 length: 17; clone size: NA; CDR3 DNA: TGCGCCAGCAGCCAAGAATTCCCTGGGGGCTCCTACAATGAGCAGTTCTTC; CDR3 protein: CASSQEFPGGSYNEQFF
D gene: NA; J gene: TRBJ1-5; V gene: TRBV23-1; CDR3 length: 17; clone size: few; CDR3 DNA: TGCGCCAGCAGTCGCTTCGGGGAACAGGGCTACAATCAGCCCCAGCATTTT; CDR3 protein: CASSRFGEQGYNQPQHF
D gene: NA; J gene: TRBJ2-3; V gene: TRBV5-2; CDR3 length: 17; clone size: once; CDR3 DNA: TGTGCCAGCAGCTTAACTAACAAACCACCCAGGGCAGATACGCAGTATTTT; CDR3 protein: CASSLTNKPPRADTQYF
D gene: TRBD2; J gene: TRBJ2-7; V gene: TRBV5-1; CDR3 length: 20; clone size: NA; CDR3 DNA: TGCGCCAGCAGCTTAAAGTTGGAGCAGCGGACTAGCGGGGCCCCCTACGAGCAGTACTTC; CDR3 protein: CASSLKLEQRTSGAPYEQYF
D gene: NA; J gene: TRBJ2-1; V gene: TRBV6-5; CDR3 length: 15; clone size: NA; CDR3 DNA: TGTGCCAGCAGCCCCAGGGGAAGCTCCTACAATGAGCAGTTCTTC; CDR3 protein: CASSPRGSSYNEQFF
D gene: NA; J gene: TRBJ1-5; V gene: TRBV7-9; CDR3 length: 14; clone size: NA; CDR3 DNA: TGTGCCAGCAGCCCAGGGGTGAGCAATCAGCCCCAGCATTTT; CDR3 protein: CASSPGVSNQPQHF
D gene: NA; J gene: TRBJ2-1; V gene: TRBV19; CDR3 length: 18; clone size: NA; CDR3 DNA: TGTGCCAGTAGTATACACGTCGGGACAGGACCGGGGGGCAATGAGCAGTTCTTC; CDR3 protein: CASSIHVGTGPGGNEQFF
D gene: NA; J gene: TRBJ2-7; V gene: TRBV28; CDR3 length: 15; clone size: NA; CDR3 DNA: TGTGCCAGCACCACCGGAAGGAGTCTTTCCTACGAGCAGTACTTC; CDR3 protein: CASTTGRSLSYEQYF
D gene: NA; J gene: TRBJ1-5; V gene: TRBV6-1; CDR3 length: 11; clone size: NA; CDR3 DNA: TGTGCCAGCACCCCGGGGGGGCCCCAGCATTTT; CDR3 protein: CASTPGGPQHF
D gene: NA; J gene: TRBJ1-5; V gene: TRBV28; CDR3 length: 16; clone size: NA; CDR3 DNA: TGTGCCAGCAGTCCCCTACGGGGGTCGAGCAATCAGCCCCAGCATTTT; CDR3 protein: CASSPLRGSSNQPQHF